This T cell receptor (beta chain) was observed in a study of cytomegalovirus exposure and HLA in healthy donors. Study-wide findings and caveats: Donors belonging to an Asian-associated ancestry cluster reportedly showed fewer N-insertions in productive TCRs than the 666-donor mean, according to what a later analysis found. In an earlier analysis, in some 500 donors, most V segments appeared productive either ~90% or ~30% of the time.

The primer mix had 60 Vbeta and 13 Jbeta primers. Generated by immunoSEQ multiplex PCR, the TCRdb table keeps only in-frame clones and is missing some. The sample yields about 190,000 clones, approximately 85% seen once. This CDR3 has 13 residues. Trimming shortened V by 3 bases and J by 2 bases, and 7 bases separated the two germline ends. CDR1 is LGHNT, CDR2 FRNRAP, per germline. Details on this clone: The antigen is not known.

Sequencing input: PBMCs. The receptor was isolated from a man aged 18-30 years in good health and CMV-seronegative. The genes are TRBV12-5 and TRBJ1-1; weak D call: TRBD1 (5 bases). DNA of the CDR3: TGTGCTAGTGGTTTACAGGTTAACACTGAAGCTTTCTTT. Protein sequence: CASGLQVNTEAFF.